Listed below are T cell receptor beta chains from one sample, sequenced in a study of glioma-infiltrating T cells. Via MiXCR, TCRdb re-called the multiplex PCR reads, giving one row per CDR3 protein. The sample gives about 140,000 distinct CDR3 sequences, more than 35% of which show up once; roughly a fifth is in the top ten. Sequencing was performed on glioma tissue, nonneoplastic brain tissue, or PBMCs (not recorded which). The receptor set was obtained from a human donor with low-grade glioma or glioblastoma, undergoing nonglioma brain surgery, or in good health (not recorded which). The CDR3 runs from the conserved cysteine through the conserved F or W. Each record gives: V gene, J gene, D gene, clone size, CDR3 protein, CDR3 DNA. A D gene is named only where the DNA matches it firmly. Only part of the rows carry a size: once, few, many, or a class if the clone is expanded.

>TRBV7-3|TRBJ2-3|.|.
CASSLSPLTDTQYF
TGTGCCAGCAGCTTAAGCCCGCTAACAGATACGCAGTATTTT
>TRBV28|TRBJ2-7|TRBD1|few
CAAGQAHEQYF
TGTGCCGCGGGACAGGCCCACGAGCAGTACTTC
>TRBV2|TRBJ1-5|TRBD1|.
CVSRGGQGGNRNQPQHF
TGTGTCAGCAGAGGAGGACAGGGCGGTAATCGCAATCAGCCCCAGCATTTT
>TRBV7-8|TRBJ2-3|.|many
CASSLVSLTDTQYF
TGTGCCAGCAGCTTAGTATCGCTCACAGATACGCAGTATTTT
>TRBV7-2|TRBJ1-3|.|.
CASSLYASGNTIYF
TGTGCCAGCAGCTTATATGCGTCTGGAAACACCATATATTTT
>TRBV4-2|TRBJ2-5|.|.
CASSQGPSQGQETQYF
TGTGCCAGCAGCCAGGGGCCATCACAGGGACAAGAGACCCAGTACTTC
>TRBV2|TRBJ2-5|TRBD2|.
CASSLGLAYQETQYF
TGTGCCAGCAGCCTGGGACTAGCGTACCAAGAGACCCAGTACTTC
>TRBV20-1|TRBJ1-5|.|.
CSAREAVNQPQHF
TGCAGTGCTAGAGAGGCAGTCAATCAGCCCCAGCATTTT
>TRBV4-3|TRBJ2-3|TRBD1|few
CASSQDDRGPDTQYF
TGCGCCAGCAGCCAGGATGACAGGGGGCCAGATACGCAGTATTTT
>TRBV7-2|TRBJ2-7|.|.
CARSLTWSEQYF
TGTGCCCGCAGCTTAACCTGGAGCGAGCAGTACTTC
>TRBV7-2|TRBJ2-7|TRBD2|.
CASSWTASGSYEQYF
TGTGCCAGCAGCTGGACGGCTAGCGGGAGTTACGAGCAGTACTTC
>TRBV7-9|TRBJ2-5|TRBD1|few
CASRKQGKETQYF
TGTGCCAGCAGGAAACAGGGGAAAGAGACCCAGTACTTC
>TRBV28|TRBJ1-1|.|few
CASTSPGPGNTEAFF
TGTGCCAGCACTAGTCCGGGACCGGGGAACACTGAAGCTTTCTTT
>TRBV20-1|TRBJ1-1|.|.
CSATGQGRVAEAFF
TGCAGTGCTACAGGTCAGGGTCGAGTCGCTGAAGCTTTCTTT
>TRBV20-1|TRBJ2-1|.|few
CSALSGMGYNEQFF
TGCAGTGCTTTATCAGGGATGGGTTACAATGAGCAGTTCTTC
>TRBV3-1|TRBJ2-3|.|few
CASSQGWGGTDTQYF
TGTGCCAGCAGCCAAGGGTGGGGGGGCACAGATACGCAGTATTTT
>TRBV18|TRBJ1-2|.|.
CASSPWVTTFGDYGYTF
TGTGCCAGCTCACCTTGGGTTACGACGTTCGGGGACTATGGCTACACCTTC
>TRBV28|TRBJ2-3|TRBD2|few
CASSFPTSGSPTDTQYF
TGTGCCAGCAGTTTCCCGACTAGCGGGAGCCCCACAGATACGCAGTATTTT
>TRBV27|TRBJ1-2|TRBD1|once
CASSLGQGAYGYTF
TGTGCCAGCAGTTTAGGACAGGGGGCGTATGGCTACACCTTC
>TRBV4-1|TRBJ2-4|TRBD2|.
CASSQEPVAGGGNIQYF
TGCGCCAGCAGCCAAGAGCCGGTAGCGGGAGGAGGAAACATTCAGTACTTC
>TRBV30|TRBJ1-1|TRBD1|.
CISRQGDLAEAFF
TGTATATCCCGACAGGGGGATTTAGCTGAAGCTTTCTTT
>TRBV4-2|TRBJ2-1|TRBD2|.
CASSLVAGGNNEQFF
TGTGCCAGTTCCCTAGTAGCGGGGGGCAACAATGAGCAGTTCTTC
>TRBV6-5|TRBJ2-1|.|few
CASSYSAGRTGEQFF
TGTGCCAGCAGTTACTCGGCGGGCCGAACGGGGGAGCAGTTCTTC
>TRBV20-1|TRBJ2-7|TRBD1|few
CSARVEQGAYEQYF
TGCAGTGCTAGAGTTGAACAGGGGGCTTACGAGCAGTACTTC
>TRBV20-1|TRBJ2-7|.|.
CSARETGYPYEQYF
TGCAGTGCTAGAGAAACAGGGTACCCTTACGAGCAGTACTTC
>TRBV7-2|TRBJ2-3|TRBD1|few
CASKNRGRTDTQYF
TGTGCCAGCAAGAACAGGGGGCGTACAGATACGCAGTATTTT
>TRBV5-1|TRBJ2-5|.|.
CASRLPGPLETQYF
TGCGCCAGCAGACTGCCGGGCCCTCTAGAGACCCAGTACTTC
>TRBV7-2|TRBJ2-1|.|.
CASSQDMNSYNEQFF
TGTGCCAGCAGCCAAGATATGAATTCCTACAATGAGCAGTTCTTC
>TRBV7-2|TRBJ1-2|.|.
CASSSYPPYRQSQNYGYTF
TGTGCCAGCAGCTCTTATCCCCCTTACCGACAGTCTCAAAACTATGGCTACACCTTC
>TRBV5-6|TRBJ1-6|.|.
CASSFGRVDSPLHF
TGTGCCAGCAGCTTCGGGCGCGTCGATTCACCCCTCCACTTT
>TRBV7-9|TRBJ2-3|.|few
CASRPRIMGTDTQYF
TGTGCCAGCAGGCCGCGGATAATGGGTACAGATACGCAGTATTTT
>TRBV2|TRBJ2-4|.|.
CASRRTELAKNIQYF
TGTGCCAGTCGCCGGACAGAACTAGCCAAAAACATTCAGTACTTC
>TRBV25-1|TRBJ2-5|.|few
CASSVYLLGQGARETQYF
TGTGCCAGCAGTGTATATCTACTGGGACAAGGGGCACGAGAGACCCAGTACTTC
>TRBV24-1|TRBJ2-3|.|.
CATSAGSQGTQYF
TGTGCCACCAGTGCCGGCAGCCAGGGAACGCAGTATTTT
>TRBV25-1|TRBJ2-2|.|.
CASSEAGTTGELFF
TGTGCCAGCAGTGAGGCCGGGACCACCGGGGAGCTGTTTTTT
>TRBV4-1|TRBJ2-7|.|.
CASSQIRGADEQYF
TGCGCCAGCAGCCAAATCCGGGGCGCCGACGAGCAGTACTTC
>TRBV7-2|TRBJ2-1|.|few
CASSLRRSSYNEQFF
TGTGCCAGCAGCTTGAGGCGGAGCTCCTACAATGAGCAGTTCTTC
>TRBV20-1|TRBJ2-7|.|.
CSALWGAQYF
TGCAGTGCCCTGTGGGGAGCCCAGTACTTC
>TRBV7-2|TRBJ1-2|.|.
CASREGQGYTF
TGTGCCAGCAGGGAGGGCCAGGGCTACACCTTC
>TRBV6-1|TRBJ1-2|TRBD1|many
CASRGQGSGYTF
TGTGCCAGCAGGGGACAGGGAAGTGGCTACACCTTC
>TRBV6-1|TRBJ2-7|TRBD2|.
CASSSVTSGRDEQYF
TGTGCCAGCAGCTCCGTCACTAGCGGGAGGGACGAGCAGTACTTC
>TRBV28|TRBJ1-2|.|few
CASTLGGDDYGYTF
TGTGCCAGCACCTTAGGAGGGGACGACTATGGCTACACCTTC
>TRBV6-2/TRBV6-3|TRBJ2-5|TRBD2|few
CASSPTSGRDQETQYF
TGTGCCAGCAGCCCGACTAGCGGGAGGGACCAAGAGACCCAGTACTTC
>TRBV6-9|TRBJ2-3|TRBD2|few
CASSYPSGSTDTQYF
TGTGCCAGCAGTTACCCTAGCGGGTCTACAGATACGCAGTATTTT
>TRBV28|TRBJ1-5|.|few
CASSGTLSNQPQHF
TGTGCCAGCAGTGGGACCCTTAGCAATCAGCCCCAGCATTTT
>TRBV11-2|TRBJ1-1|.|.
CASSLLGIGQNTEAFF
TGCGCCAGCAGCTTGCTTGGGATAGGCCAGAACACTGAAGCTTTCTTT
>TRBV20-1|TRBJ2-7|TRBD1|.
CSARDYRGLNEQYF
TGCAGTGCTAGAGATTACAGGGGGCTAAACGAGCAGTACTTC
>TRBV6-1|TRBJ2-7|TRBD1|many
CASKTGGSYEQYF
TGTGCCAGCAAAACAGGGGGTAGCTACGAGCAGTACTTC
>TRBV28|TRBJ2-3|.|.
CASSFTGVGDTQYF
TGTGCCAGTAGCTTTACAGGAGTCGGAGATACGCAGTATTTT
>TRBV20-1|TRBJ2-1|TRBD2|few
CSLRTSAYNEQFF
TGCAGCCTTAGGACTAGCGCGTACAATGAGCAGTTCTTC
>TRBV20-1|TRBJ2-7|.|few
CSANRDSSYEQYF
TGCAGTGCCAACCGGGACTCCTCCTACGAGCAGTACTTC
>TRBV3-1|TRBJ2-1|TRBD1|.
CASSSTGVQFF
TGTGCCAGCAGCTCAACAGGGGTCCAGTTCTTC
>TRBV6-1|TRBJ2-2|TRBD1|.
CASSIGQGGELFF
TGTGCCAGCAGTATAGGACAGGGCGGGGAGCTGTTTTTT
>TRBV2|TRBJ1-1|TRBD1|few
CASSKNRGWMNTEAFF
TGTGCCAGCAGTAAAAACAGGGGGTGGATGAACACTGAAGCTTTCTTT
>TRBV6-1|TRBJ2-7|.|.
CASRFYGDEQYF
TGTGCCAGCAGGTTTTATGGGGACGAGCAGTACTTC
>TRBV6-6|TRBJ2-7|.|few
CASSYSITLSYEQYF
TGTGCCAGCAGTTACTCAATCACCCTCTCCTACGAGCAGTACTTC
>TRBV6-1|TRBJ2-7|.|.
CVISEVVSEKQYF
TGTGTCATCAGTGAGGTGGTGTCGGAGAAGCAGTACTTC
>TRBV7-9|TRBJ2-2|.|.
CAISRSGELFF
TGTGCCATATCACGATCCGGGGAGCTGTTTTTT
>TRBV7-9|TRBJ1-1|.|.
CASRADGPNTEAFF
TGTGCCAGCAGAGCAGACGGACCGAACACTGAAGCTTTCTTT